The present T cell receptor beta chain was sequenced within a study of blood T cell repertoires in COVID-19. The CDR3 runs 14 residues. V lost 1 base, J lost 3 bases, and 10 bases lay in between. Germline assignment: CDR1 MNHNS and CDR2 SASEGT. Profiling relied on immunoSEQ multiplex PCR, and the TCRdb table lists in-frame clones only, not all of them. Seen here are hundreds of thousands of clones, just under 90% observed once, and the top ten hold roughly 2.9%. Sequenced sample: PBMCs or T cells enriched from blood (not recorded which). The chain links TRBV6-1 to TRBJ2-7, with D tentatively TRBD2 (5 bases). The receptor was isolated from a woman aged 50 to 60 who had been exposed to COVID-19. DNA of the CDR3: TGTGCCAGCAGTGAAGGGGGTGGAGGCTACGAGCAGTACTTC. It encodes CASSEGGGGYEQYF.